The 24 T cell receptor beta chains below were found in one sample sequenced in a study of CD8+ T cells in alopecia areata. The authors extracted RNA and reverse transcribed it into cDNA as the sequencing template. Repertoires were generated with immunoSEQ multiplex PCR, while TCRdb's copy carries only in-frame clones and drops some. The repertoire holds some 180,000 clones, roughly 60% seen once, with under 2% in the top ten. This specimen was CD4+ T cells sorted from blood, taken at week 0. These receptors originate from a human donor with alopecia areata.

CDR3 DNA: TGTGCCAGCAGCTTAGCGCGGGCCGGGGGAGCCTATAATTCACCCCTCCACTTT. Translating it yields CASSLARAGGAYNSPLHF. The chain employs TRBV7-6 and TRBJ1-6, with TRBD1 as a possible D gene (5 bases). This CDR3 comprises 18 residues. V lost 0 bases and J lost 2, with 14 bases in between. CDR1 is SGHVS, CDR2 FNYEAQ, per germline. Supplemented by reference TRBV7-6 and TRBJ1-6, the full variable domain reads GAGVSQSPRYKVTKRGQDVALRCDPISGHVSLYWYRQALGQGPEFLTYFNYEAQQDKSGLPNDRFSAERPEGSISTLTIQRTEQRDSAMYRCASSLARAGGAYNSPLHFGNGTRLTVT.

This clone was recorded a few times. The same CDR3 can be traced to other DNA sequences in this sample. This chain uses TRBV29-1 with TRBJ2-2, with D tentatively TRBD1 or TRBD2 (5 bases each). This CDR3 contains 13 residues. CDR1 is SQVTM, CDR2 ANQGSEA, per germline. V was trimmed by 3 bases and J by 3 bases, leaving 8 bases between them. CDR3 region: CSVDGGYTGELFF. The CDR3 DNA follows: TGCAGCGTTGATGGGGGTTACACCGGGGAGCTGTTTTTT.

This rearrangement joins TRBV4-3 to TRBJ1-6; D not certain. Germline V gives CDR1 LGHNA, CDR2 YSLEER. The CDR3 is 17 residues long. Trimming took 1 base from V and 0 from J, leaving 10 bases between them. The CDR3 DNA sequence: TGCGCCAGCAGCCAAGGGACCGCACGCTCCTATAATTCACCCCTCCACTTT. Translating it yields CASSQGTARSYNSPLHF.

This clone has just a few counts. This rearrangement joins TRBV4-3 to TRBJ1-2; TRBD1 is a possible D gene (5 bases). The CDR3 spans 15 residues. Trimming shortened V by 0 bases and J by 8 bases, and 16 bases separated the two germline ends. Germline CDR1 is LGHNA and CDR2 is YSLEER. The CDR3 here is CASSQDETGRAGYTF. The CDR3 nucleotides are TGCGCCAGCAGCCAAGATGAAACAGGCCGGGCGGGCTACACCTTC.

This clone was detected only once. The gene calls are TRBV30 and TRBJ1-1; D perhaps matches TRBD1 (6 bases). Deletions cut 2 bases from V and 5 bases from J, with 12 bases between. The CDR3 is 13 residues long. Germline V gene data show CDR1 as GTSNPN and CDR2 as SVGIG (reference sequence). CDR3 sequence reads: CAWSTTGRTEAFF. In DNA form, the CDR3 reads TGTGCCTGGAGTACCACAGGGCGGACTGAAGCTTTCTTT.

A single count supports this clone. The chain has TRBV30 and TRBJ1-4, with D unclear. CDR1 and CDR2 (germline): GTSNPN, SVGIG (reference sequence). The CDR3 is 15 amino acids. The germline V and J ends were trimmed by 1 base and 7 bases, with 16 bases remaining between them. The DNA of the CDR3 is TGTGCCTGGAGTGCACCTCGGTGGGTTAGTGAAAAACTGTTTTTT. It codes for CAWSAPRWVSEKLFF.

CDR3: CAWSSPSDRARGYTF. The CDR3 coding sequence is TGTGCCTGGAGCAGTCCCTCGGACAGGGCGCGGGGCTACACCTTC. The V gene is TRBV30, the J gene TRBJ1-2; 8 bases match TRBD1. The germline V gene has CDR1 GTSNPN and CDR2 SVGIG (reference sequence). CDR3 size: 15 residues. V gave up 3 bases and J gave up 8 bases; unmatched junction bases: 14.

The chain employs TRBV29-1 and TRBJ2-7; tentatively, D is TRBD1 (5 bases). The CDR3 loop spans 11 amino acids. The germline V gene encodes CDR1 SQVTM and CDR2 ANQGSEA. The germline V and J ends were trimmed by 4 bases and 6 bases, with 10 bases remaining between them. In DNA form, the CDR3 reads TGCAGCGTTGCCCAGGGCCTCGAGCAGTACTTC. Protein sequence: CSVAQGLEQYF.

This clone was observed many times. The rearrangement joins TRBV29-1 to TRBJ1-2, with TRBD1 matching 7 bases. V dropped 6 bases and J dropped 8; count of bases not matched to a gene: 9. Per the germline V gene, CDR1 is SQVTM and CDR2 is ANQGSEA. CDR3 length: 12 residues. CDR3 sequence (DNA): TGCAGCGTCACGACAGGGAGGCACGGCTACACCTTC. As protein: CSVTTGRHGYTF.

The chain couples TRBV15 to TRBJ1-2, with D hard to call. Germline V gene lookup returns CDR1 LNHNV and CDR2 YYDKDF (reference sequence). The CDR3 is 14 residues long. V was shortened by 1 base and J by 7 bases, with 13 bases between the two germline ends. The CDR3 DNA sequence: TGTGCCACCAGCAGAGGGTTAGAGAATCGTGGCTACACCTTC. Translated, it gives CATSRGLENRGYTF.

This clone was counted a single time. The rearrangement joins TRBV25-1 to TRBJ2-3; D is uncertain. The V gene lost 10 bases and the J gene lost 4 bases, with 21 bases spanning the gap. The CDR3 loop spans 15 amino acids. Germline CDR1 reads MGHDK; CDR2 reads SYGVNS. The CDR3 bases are TGTGCCACCCTCGCCCCGGGCTCGTCGGCAGATACGCAGTATTTT. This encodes CATLAPGSSADTQYF. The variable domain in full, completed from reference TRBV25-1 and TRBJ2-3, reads EADIYQTPRYLVIGTGKKITLECSQTMGHDKMYWYQQDPGMELHLIHYSYGVNSTEKGDLSSESTVSRIRTEHFPLTLESARPSHTSQYLCATLAPGSSADTQYFGPGTRLTVL.

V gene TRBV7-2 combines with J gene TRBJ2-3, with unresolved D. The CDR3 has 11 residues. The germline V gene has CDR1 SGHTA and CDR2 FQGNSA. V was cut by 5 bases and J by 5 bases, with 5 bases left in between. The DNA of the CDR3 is TGTGCCAGCAGCCAGGTAGATACGCAGTATTTT. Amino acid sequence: CASSQVDTQYF.

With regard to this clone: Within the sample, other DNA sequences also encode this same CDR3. The CDR3 sequence: CSVATGGTDTQYF. CDR3 DNA: TGCAGCGTTGCGACCGGGGGCACAGATACGCAGTATTTT. The rearrangement uses TRBV29-1 and TRBJ2-3; D is perhaps TRBD2 (5 bases). V gave up 4 bases and J gave up 1 base, with 9 bases separating them. CDR1 and CDR2 (germline): SQVTM, ANQGSEA. The CDR3 consists of 13 residues.

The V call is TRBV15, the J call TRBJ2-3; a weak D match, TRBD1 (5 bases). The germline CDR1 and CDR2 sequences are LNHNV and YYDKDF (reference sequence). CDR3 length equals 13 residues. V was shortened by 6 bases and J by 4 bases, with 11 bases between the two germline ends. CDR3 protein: CATRGAGPDTQYF. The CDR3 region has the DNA TGTGCCACCAGAGGGGCCGGCCCAGATACGCAGTATTTT.

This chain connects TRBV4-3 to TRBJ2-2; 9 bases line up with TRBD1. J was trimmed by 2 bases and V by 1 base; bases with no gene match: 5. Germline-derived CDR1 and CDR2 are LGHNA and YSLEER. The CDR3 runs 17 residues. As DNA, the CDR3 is TGCGCCAGCAGCCAAGTACAGGGGGCACTAAACACCGGGGAGCTGTTTTTT. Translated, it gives CASSQVQGALNTGELFF.

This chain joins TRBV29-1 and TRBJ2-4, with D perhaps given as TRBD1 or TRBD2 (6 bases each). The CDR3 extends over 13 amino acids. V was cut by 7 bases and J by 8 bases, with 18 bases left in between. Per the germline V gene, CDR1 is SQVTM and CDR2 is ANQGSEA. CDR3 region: CSAVRGPGDIQYF. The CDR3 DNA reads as TGCAGCGCTGTCCGGGGGCCGGGGGACATTCAGTACTTC.

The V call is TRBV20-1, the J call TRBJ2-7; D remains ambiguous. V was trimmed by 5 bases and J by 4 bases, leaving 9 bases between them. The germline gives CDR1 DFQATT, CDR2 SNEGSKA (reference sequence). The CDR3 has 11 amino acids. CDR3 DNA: TGCAGTGCTGAAGGAGAATACGAGCAGTACTTC. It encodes CSAEGEYEQYF.

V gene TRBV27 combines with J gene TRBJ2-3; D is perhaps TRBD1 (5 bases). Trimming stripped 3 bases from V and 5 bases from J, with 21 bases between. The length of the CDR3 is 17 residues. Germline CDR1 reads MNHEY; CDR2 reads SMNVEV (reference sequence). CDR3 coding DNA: TGTGCCAGCAGTTTTGGAGTCGGCAGGGTGGGCGGAGATACGCAGTATTTT. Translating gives CASSFGVGRVGGDTQYF.

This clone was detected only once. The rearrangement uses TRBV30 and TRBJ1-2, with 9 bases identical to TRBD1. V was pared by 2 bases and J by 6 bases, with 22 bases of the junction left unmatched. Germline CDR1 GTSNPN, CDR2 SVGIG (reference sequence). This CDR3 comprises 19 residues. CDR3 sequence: CAWSFMILTRDRVGDGYTF. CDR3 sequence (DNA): TGTGCCTGGAGTTTCATGATACTTACCCGGGACAGGGTTGGCGATGGCTACACCTTC.

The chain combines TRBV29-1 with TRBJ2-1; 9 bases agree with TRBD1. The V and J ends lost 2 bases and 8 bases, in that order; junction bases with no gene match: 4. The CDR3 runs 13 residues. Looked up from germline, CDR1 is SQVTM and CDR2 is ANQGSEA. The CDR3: CSVERDRVYEQFF. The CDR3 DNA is TGCAGCGTTGAACGGGACAGGGTGTATGAGCAGTTCTTC.

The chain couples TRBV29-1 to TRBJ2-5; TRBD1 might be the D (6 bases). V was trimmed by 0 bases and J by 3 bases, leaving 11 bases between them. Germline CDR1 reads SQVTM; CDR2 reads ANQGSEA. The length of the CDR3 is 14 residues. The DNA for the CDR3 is TGCAGCGTTGAAGAGATAGGACAGAAAGAGACCCAGTACTTC. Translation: CSVEEIGQKETQYF.

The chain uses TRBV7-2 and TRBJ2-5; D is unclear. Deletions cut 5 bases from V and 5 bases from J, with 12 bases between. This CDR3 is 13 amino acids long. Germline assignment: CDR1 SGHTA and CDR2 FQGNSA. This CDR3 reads CASSPPGGETQYF. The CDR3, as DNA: TGTGCCAGCAGCCCCCCGGGTGGGGAGACCCAGTACTTC.

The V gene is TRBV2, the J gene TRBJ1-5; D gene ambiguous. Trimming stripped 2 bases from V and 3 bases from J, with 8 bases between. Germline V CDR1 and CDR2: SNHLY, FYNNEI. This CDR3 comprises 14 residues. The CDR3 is CASSERINNQPQHF. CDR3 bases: TGTGCCAGCAGTGAACGGATAAACAATCAGCCCCAGCATTTT.

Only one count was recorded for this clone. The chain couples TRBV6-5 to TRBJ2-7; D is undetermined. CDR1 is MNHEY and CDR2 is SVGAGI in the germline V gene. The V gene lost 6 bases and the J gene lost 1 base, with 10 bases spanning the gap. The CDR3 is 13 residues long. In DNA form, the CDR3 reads TGTGCCAGCAGCTTCGACACGTCCTACGAGCAGTACTTC. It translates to CASSFDTSYEQYF.